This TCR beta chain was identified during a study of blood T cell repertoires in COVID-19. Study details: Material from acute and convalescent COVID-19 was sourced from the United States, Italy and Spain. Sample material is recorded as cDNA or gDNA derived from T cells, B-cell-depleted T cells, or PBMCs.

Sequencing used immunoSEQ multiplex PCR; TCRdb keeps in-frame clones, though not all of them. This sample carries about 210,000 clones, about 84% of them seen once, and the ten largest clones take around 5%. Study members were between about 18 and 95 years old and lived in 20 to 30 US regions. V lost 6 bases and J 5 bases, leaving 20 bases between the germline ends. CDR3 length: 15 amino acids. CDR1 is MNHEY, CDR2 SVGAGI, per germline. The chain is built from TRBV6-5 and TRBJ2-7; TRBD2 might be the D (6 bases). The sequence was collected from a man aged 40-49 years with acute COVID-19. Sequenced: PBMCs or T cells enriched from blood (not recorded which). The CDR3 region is CASRPTRTTLDEQYF. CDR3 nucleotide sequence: TGTGCCAGCAGACCCACCAGGACTACCCTGGACGAGCAGTACTTC.